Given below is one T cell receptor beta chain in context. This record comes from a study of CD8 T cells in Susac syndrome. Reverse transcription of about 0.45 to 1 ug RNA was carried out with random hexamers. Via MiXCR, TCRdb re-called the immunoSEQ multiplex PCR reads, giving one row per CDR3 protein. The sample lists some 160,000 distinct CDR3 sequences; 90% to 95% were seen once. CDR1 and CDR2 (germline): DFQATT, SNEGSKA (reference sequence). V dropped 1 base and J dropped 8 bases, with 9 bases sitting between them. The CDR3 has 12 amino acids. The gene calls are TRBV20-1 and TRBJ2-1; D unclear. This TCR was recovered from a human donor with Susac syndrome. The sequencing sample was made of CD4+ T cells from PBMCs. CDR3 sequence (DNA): TGCAGTGCTAGAGTAAGGGCCCATGAGCAGTTCTTC. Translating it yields CSARVRAHEQFF.